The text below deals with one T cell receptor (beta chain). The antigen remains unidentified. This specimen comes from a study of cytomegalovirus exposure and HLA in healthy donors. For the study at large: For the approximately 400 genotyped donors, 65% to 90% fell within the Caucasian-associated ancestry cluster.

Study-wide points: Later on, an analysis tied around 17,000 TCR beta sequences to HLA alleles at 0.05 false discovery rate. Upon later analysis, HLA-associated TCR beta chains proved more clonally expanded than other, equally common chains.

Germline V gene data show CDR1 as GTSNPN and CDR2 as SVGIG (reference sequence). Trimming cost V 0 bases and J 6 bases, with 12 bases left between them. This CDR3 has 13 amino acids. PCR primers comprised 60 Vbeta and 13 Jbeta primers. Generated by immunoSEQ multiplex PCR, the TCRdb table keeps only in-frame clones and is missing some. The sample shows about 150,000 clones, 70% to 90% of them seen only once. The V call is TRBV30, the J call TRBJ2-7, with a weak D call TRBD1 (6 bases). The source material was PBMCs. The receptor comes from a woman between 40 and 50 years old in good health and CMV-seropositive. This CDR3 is CAWSVQGLAEQYF. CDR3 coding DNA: TGTGCCTGGAGTGTACAGGGCCTAGCCGAGCAGTACTTC. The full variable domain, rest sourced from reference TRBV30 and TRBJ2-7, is SQTIHQWPATLVQPVGSPLSLECTVEGTSNPNLYWYRQAAGRGLQLLFYSVGIGQISSEVPQNLSASRPQDRQFILSSKKLLLSDSGFYLCAWSVQGLAEQYFGPGTRLTVT.